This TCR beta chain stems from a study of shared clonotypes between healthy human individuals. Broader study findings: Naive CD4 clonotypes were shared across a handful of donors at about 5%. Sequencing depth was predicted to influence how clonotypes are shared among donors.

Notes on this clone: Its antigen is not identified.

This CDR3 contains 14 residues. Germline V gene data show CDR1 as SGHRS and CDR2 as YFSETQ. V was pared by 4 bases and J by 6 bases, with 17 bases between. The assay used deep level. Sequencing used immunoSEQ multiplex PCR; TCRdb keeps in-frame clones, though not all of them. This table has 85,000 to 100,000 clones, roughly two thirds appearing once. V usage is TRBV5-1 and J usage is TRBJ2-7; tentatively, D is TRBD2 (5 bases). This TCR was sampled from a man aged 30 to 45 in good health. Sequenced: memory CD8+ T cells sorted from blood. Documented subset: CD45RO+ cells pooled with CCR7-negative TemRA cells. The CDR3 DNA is TGCGCCAGCAGCCGGGAAGGGTCATCTTCCGAGCAGTACTTC. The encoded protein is CASSREGSSSEQYF.